A single sample gave rise to the 19 T cell receptor beta chains below, sequenced in a study of CD8 T cells in Susac syndrome. Random hexamers primed reverse transcription of about 0.5 to 1 ug RNA. TCRdb ran MiXCR on the immunoSEQ multiplex PCR reads and lists one entry per CDR3 protein. The data hold approximately 140,000 distinct CDR3 sequences, with 94% observed a single time. Source material: CD8+ T cells from PBMCs. The receptors were sampled from a human donor in good health.

This sequence joins TRBV15 and TRBJ2-1; 7 bases map to TRBD2. Trimming removed 1 base from V and 7 bases from J; junction bases left unmatched: 7. This CDR3 is 15 amino acids long. Germline V gene lookup returns CDR1 LNHNV and CDR2 YYDKDF (reference sequence). The CDR3 DNA follows: TGTGCCACCAGCAGAGTCGGCGGGAGCTGGAATGAGCAGTTCTTC. Its protein product is CATSRVGGSWNEQFF.

V gene TRBV5-1 combines with J gene TRBJ2-3; D unclear. Trimming took 1 base from V and 2 from J, leaving 5 bases between them. Germline V lookup: CDR1 SGHRS, CDR2 YFSETQ. The CDR3 covers 13 residues. As DNA, the CDR3 is TGCGCCAGCAGCTTGTGGCCCACAGATACGCAGTATTTT. It yields the protein CASSLWPTDTQYF.

This sequence joins TRBV7-9 and TRBJ2-7; 8 bases line up with TRBD1. The V gene's germline CDR1 is SEHNR and CDR2 FQNEAQ (reference sequence). CDR3 length: 14 amino acids. V lost 5 bases to trimming and J lost 5 bases; unmatched junction nucleotides: 8. DNA of the CDR3: TGTGCCAGCAGCGGAGGACAGGGCGCGAACGAGCAGTACTTC. Translating it yields CASSGGQGANEQYF.

This clonotype was detected once. V gene TRBV7-9 combines with J gene TRBJ1-2, with TRBD1 matching over 7 bases. V lost 2 bases, J lost 7 bases, and 1 base stayed unmatched. Germline assignment: CDR1 SEHNR and CDR2 FQNEAQ (reference sequence). The CDR3 has 12 residues. The CDR3 sequence: CASSLQGGGYTF. CDR3 nucleotide sequence: TGTGCCAGCAGCTTACAGGGGGGTGGCTACACCTTC.

The V call is TRBV9, the J call TRBJ1-4; the match to TRBD1 covers 8 bases. Germline assignment: CDR1 SGDLS and CDR2 YYNGEE. J was trimmed by 8 bases and V by 4 bases; bases with no gene match: 10. The CDR3 runs 15 residues. The CDR3 region is CASSPPTGEVEKLFF. Written as DNA, the CDR3 is TGTGCCAGCAGCCCCCCGACAGGGGAGGTAGAAAAACTGTTTTTT. The complete variable domain, with remaining parts taken from reference TRBV9 and TRBJ1-4, reads DSGVTQTPKHLITATGQRVTLRCSPRSGDLSVYWYQQSLDQGLQFLIQYYNGEERAKGNILERFSAQQFPDLHSELNLSSLELGDSALYFCASSPPTGEVEKLFFGSGTQLSVL.

The V and J genes are TRBV13 and TRBJ2-1; no firm D call. Germline lookup yields CDR1 PRHDT and CDR2 FYEKMQ (reference sequence). Deletions cut 3 bases from V and 7 bases from J, with 4 bases between. CDR3 length equals 11 residues. The CDR3 protein is CASSFRNEQFF. CDR3 coding DNA: TGTGCCAGCAGCTTCCGAAATGAGCAGTTCTTC.

This clonotype has just a few counts. V usage is TRBV12-3 or TRBV12-4 and J usage is TRBJ1-5; D remains ambiguous. V was shortened by 3 bases and J by 3 bases, with 3 bases between the two germline ends. The CDR3 contains 12 residues. The CDR3 is CASSLPNQPQHF. In DNA, the CDR3 is TGTGCCAGCAGTTTGCCCAATCAGCCCCAGCATTTT.

This clonotype appeared a single time. The chain links TRBV6-5 to TRBJ1-5; D uncertain. The V end lost 4 bases, the J end lost 9 bases, and 10 bases lay between the germline ends. Germline V gene sequence: CDR1 MNHEY, CDR2 SVGAGI. This CDR3 comprises 12 residues. The CDR3, as DNA: TGTGCCAGCAGTTTACCCGCCGGGCCCCAGCATTTT. This sequence encodes CASSLPAGPQHF.

This clonotype showed up just once. The chain carries TRBV5-1 and TRBJ2-2; D is unresolved. The CDR3 totals 14 residues. Looked up from germline, CDR1 is SGHRS and CDR2 is YFSETQ. Trimming took off 2 bases at V and 3 bases at J, with 8 bases between the two ends. CDR3: CASSFGTYTGELFF. The CDR3 bases are TGCGCCAGCAGCTTCGGCACCTACACCGGGGAGCTGTTTTTT.

J is TRBJ2-1 and V is TRBV7-8; no reliable D call. The CDR3 is 15 amino acids. CDR1 SGHVS and CDR2 FQNEAQ come from the germline V gene. Trimming removed 2 bases from V and 4 bases from J, with 12 bases in between. The CDR3 sequence: CASSLREVGYNEQFF. DNA of the CDR3: TGTGCCAGCAGCTTAAGAGAGGTGGGGTACAATGAGCAGTTCTTC.

The table lists this clonotype with a count of one. CDR3 DNA sequence: TGTGCCAGACCAACAGCGGGCACATTTACAGATACGCAGTATTTT. Its protein is CARPTAGTFTDTQYF. The chain recombines TRBV6-4 with TRBJ2-3; tentative D call: TRBD2 (6 bases). CDR1 is MRHNA, CDR2 SNTAGT, per germline. V lost 9 bases and J lost 3, with 19 bases in between. The CDR3 loop spans 15 amino acids.

The chain recombines TRBV29-1 with TRBJ2-5, with D uncertain. The germline V gene encodes CDR1 SQVTM and CDR2 ANQGSEA. This CDR3 is 10 amino acids long. Trimming shortened V by 3 bases and J by 5 bases, and 4 bases separated the two germline ends. CDR3 sequence (DNA): TGCAGCGTTGAGAGGGAGACCCAGTACTTC. Translating it yields CSVERETQYF.

J is TRBJ2-7 and V is TRBV13; the D is unclear. Trimming left V 4 bases short and J 2 bases short, with 6 bases between. This CDR3 has 12 residues. Germline V CDR1 and CDR2: PRHDT, FYEKMQ (reference sequence). The CDR3 here is CASSSQAYEQYF. The CDR3 nucleotides are TGTGCCAGCAGCTCTCAGGCCTACGAGCAGTACTTC.

The chain is built from TRBV13 and TRBJ1-2; tentative D call: TRBD1 (6 bases). The CDR3 consists of 15 residues. V lost 4 bases and J lost 0, with 12 bases in between. Germline lookup yields CDR1 PRHDT and CDR2 FYEKMQ (reference sequence). The CDR3 here is CASSYRDTANYGYTF. The CDR3 DNA follows: TGTGCCAGCAGCTACCGGGACACAGCTAACTATGGCTACACCTTC.

V usage is TRBV27 and J usage is TRBJ2-7; D unclear. Germline V lookup: CDR1 MNHEY, CDR2 SMNVEV (reference sequence). The CDR3 runs to 13 residues. Trimming took 6 bases from V and 2 from J, leaving 11 bases between them. CDR3: CASSRTGTYEQYF. The CDR3, as DNA: TGTGCCAGCAGCCGGACGGGTACCTACGAGCAGTACTTC.

The gene calls are TRBV29-1 and TRBJ2-7, with 12 positions matching TRBD1. CDR1 and CDR2 (germline): SQVTM, ANQGSEA. V lost 3 bases and J lost 2; bases outside the gene matches: 2. The CDR3 runs 14 residues. This CDR3 is CSVDGTGGAYEQYF. In DNA, the CDR3 is TGCAGCGTTGATGGGACAGGGGGCGCCTACGAGCAGTACTTC.

The chain combines TRBV15 with TRBJ2-7; D is undetermined. This CDR3 spans 13 amino acids. Germline CDR1 reads LNHNV; CDR2 reads YYDKDF (reference sequence). V gave up 6 bases and J gave up 0 bases, with 9 bases separating them. The CDR3 region is CATRDVSSYEQYF. CDR3 bases: TGTGCCACCAGGGACGTCAGCTCCTACGAGCAGTACTTC.

The rearrangement joins TRBV5-6 to TRBJ2-1; TRBD2 matches 12 bases. The CDR3 loop spans 14 amino acids. Per germline, CDR1 SGHDT and CDR2 YYEEEE. V was pared by 7 bases and J by 8 bases, with 7 bases of the junction left unmatched. The DNA of the CDR3 is TGTGCCAGCTTGCTAGCGGGAGGGCATCATGAGCAGTTCTTC. This translates into CASLLAGGHHEQFF.

The chain combines TRBV28 with TRBJ2-7; D might be TRBD1 (6 bases). V shed 2 bases and J shed 5 bases, with 7 bases lying between them. The CDR3 loop spans 12 amino acids. Germline V gene sequence: CDR1 MDHEN, CDR2 SYDVKM. In DNA form, the CDR3 reads TGTGCCAGCAGTTTAAGGGGGAACGAGCAGTACTTC. Translating it yields CASSLRGNEQYF.